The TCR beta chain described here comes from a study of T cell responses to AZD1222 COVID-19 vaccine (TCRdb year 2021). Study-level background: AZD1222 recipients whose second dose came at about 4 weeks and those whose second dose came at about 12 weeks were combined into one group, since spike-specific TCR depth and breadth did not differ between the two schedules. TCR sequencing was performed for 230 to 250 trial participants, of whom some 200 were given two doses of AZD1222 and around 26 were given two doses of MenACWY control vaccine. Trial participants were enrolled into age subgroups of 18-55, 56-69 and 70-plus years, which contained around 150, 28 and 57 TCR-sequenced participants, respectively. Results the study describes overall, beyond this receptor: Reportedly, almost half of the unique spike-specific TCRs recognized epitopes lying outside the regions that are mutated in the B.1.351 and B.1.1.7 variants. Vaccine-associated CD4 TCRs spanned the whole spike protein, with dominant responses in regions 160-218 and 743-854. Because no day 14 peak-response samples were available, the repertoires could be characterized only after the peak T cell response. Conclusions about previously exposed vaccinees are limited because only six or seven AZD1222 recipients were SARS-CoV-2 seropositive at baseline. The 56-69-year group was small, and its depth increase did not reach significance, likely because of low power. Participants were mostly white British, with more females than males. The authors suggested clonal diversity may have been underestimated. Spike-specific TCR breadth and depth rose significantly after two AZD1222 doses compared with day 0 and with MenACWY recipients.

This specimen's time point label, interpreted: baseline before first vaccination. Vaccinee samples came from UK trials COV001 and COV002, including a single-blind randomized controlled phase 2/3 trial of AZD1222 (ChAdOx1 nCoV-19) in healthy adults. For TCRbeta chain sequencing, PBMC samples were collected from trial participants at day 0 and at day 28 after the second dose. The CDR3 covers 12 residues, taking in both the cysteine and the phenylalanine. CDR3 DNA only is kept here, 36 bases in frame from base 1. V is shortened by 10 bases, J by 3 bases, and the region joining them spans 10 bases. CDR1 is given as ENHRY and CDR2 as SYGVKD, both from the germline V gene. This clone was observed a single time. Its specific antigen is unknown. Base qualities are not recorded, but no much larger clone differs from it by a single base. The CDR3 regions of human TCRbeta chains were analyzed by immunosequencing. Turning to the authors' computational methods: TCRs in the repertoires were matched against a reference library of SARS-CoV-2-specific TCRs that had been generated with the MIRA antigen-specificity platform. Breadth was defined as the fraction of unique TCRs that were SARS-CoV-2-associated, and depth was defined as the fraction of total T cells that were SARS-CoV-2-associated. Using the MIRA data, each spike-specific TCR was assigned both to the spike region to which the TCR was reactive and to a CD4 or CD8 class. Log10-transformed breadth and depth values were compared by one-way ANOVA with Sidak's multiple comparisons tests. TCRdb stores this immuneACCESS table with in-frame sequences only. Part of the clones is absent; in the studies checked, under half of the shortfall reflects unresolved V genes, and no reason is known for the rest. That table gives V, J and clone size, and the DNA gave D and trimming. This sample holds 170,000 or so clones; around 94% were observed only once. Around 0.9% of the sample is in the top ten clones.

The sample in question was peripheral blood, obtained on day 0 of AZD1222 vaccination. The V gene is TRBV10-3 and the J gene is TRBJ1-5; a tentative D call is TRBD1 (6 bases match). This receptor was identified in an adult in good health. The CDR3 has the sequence CASRQDNQPQHF. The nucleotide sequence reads TGTGCCAGTCGACAGGACAATCAGCCCCAGCATTTT.